Following are 3 T cell receptor beta chains from one sample sequenced in a study of shared clonotypes between healthy human individuals. Terminally differentiated effector memory CD45RA+ cells were excluded from the naive CD8 cells, which were CD45RO-negative and positively selected for CCR7. Produced via immunoSEQ multiplex PCR; TCRdb's table is partial and in-frame only. The sample lists some 1,900,000 clones; around 96% were seen once. Specimen: naive CD8+ T cells sorted from blood. The receptors here all came from a man aged 18-30 years in good health.

The chain recombines TRBV7-9 with TRBJ1-5, with unresolved D. Trimming removed 4 bases at V and 0 bases at J, with 7 bases between. Germline V gives CDR1 SEHNR, CDR2 FQNEAQ (reference sequence). There are 14 residues in the CDR3. The CDR3 bases are TGTGCCAGCAGCTATGGGCCTAGCAATCAGCCCCAGCATTTT. This codes for CASSYGPSNQPQHF.

The table lists this clone with a count of one. This sequence joins TRBV29-1 and TRBJ2-1, with TRBD2 identical over 12 bases. The CDR3 contains 15 residues. From germline, CDR1 is SQVTM and CDR2 ANQGSEA. V lost 7 bases and J lost 1; bases outside the gene matches: 5. CDR3 in amino acids: CSAGLAGLSYNEQFF. The DNA for the CDR3 is TGCAGCGCAGGACTAGCGGGGCTATCCTACAATGAGCAGTTCTTC.

The chain carries TRBV5-8 and TRBJ2-1; 7 bases map to TRBD2. J gave up 0 bases and V 8 bases, and 8 bases lay outside the gene matches. This CDR3 has 15 residues. Germline CDR1 reads SGHTS; CDR2 reads YDEGEE. The CDR3 DNA sequence: TGTGCCAGTACCCTAGCGGTAAGCTCCTACAATGAGCAGTTCTTC. Amino acids: CASTLAVSSYNEQFF.